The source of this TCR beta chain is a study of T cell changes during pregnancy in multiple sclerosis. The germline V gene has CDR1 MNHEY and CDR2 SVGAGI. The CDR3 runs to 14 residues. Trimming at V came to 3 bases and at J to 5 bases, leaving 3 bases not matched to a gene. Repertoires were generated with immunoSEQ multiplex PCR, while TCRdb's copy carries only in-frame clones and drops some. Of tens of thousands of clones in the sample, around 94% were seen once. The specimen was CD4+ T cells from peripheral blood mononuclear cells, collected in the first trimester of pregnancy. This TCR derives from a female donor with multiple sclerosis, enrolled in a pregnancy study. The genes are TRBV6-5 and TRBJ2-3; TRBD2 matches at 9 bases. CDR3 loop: CASSYSGGEDTQYF. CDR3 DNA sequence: TGTGCCAGCAGTTATAGCGGGGGAGAAGATACGCAGTATTTT.